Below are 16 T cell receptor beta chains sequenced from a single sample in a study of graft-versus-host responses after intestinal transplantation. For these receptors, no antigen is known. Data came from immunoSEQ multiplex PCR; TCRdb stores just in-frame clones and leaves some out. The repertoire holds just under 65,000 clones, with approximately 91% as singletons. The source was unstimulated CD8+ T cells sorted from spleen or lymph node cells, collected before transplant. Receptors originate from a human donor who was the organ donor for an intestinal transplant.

CDR3 in amino acids: CASSSNEQYF. CDR3 in DNA: TGTGCCAGCAGCTCAAACGAGCAGTACTTC. V gene TRBV5-8 combines with J gene TRBJ2-7; D uncertain. The V gene's germline CDR1 is SGHTS and CDR2 YDEGEE. CDR3 length: 10 residues. Trimming took off 3 bases at V and 5 bases at J, with 3 bases between the two ends.

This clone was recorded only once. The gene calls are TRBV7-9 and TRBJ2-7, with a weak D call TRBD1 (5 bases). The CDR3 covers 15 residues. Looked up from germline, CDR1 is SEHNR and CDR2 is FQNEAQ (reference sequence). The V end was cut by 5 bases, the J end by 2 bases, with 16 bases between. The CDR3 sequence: CASSHTGHSPYEQYF. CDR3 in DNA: TGTGCCAGCAGCCATACTGGACACTCTCCCTACGAGCAGTACTTC.

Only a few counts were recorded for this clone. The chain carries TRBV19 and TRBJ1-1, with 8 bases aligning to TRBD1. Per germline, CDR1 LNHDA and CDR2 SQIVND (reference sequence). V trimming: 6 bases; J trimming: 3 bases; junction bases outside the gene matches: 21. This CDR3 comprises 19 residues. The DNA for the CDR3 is TGTGCCAGTAGCGGCTTGGAGCCGGTTAGACAGGGGATGGACACTGAAGCTTTCTTT. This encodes CASSGLEPVRQGMDTEAFF.

CDR3: CASSPASSYEQYF. CDR3 nucleotides: TGTGCCAGCAGCCCCGCGAGCTCCTACGAGCAGTACTTC. The chain carries TRBV27 and TRBJ2-7, with D uncertain. Germline-derived CDR1 and CDR2 are MNHEY and SMNVEV (reference sequence). The CDR3 has 13 amino acids. Trimming removed 6 bases at V and 0 bases at J, with 9 bases between.

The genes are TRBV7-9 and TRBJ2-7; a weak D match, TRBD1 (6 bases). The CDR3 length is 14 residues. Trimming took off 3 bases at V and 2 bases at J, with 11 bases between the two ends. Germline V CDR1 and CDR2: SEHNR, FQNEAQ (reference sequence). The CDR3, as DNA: TGTGCCAGCAGCTTCGGGGACACAGCCTACGAGCAGTACTTC. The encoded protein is CASSFGDTAYEQYF.

The CDR3 here is CASSLPPVGATNYGYTF. In DNA, the CDR3 is TGTGCCAGCAGCTTACCCCCGGTAGGAGCCACTAACTATGGCTACACCTTC. The V and J genes are TRBV13 and TRBJ1-2; D call uncertain. The CDR3 runs to 17 residues. The V gene's germline CDR1 is PRHDT and CDR2 FYEKMQ (reference sequence). Trimming pared 2 bases from V and 0 bases from J, leaving 16 bases between. Drawing the rest from reference TRBV13 and TRBJ1-2, the complete variable domain is AAGVIQSPRHLIKEKRETATLKCYPIPRHDTVYWYQQGPGQDPQFLISFYEKMQSDKGSIPDRFSAQQFSDYHSELNMSSLELGDSALYFCASSLPPVGATNYGYTFGSGTRLTVV.

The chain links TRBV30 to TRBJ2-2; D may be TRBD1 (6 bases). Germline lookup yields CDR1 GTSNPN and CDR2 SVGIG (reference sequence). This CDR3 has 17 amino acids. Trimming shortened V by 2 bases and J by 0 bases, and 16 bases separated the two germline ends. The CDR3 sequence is CAWSRQRGTPNTGELFF. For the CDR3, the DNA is TGTGCCTGGAGTAGACAGAGGGGGACCCCGAACACCGGGGAGCTGTTTTTT.

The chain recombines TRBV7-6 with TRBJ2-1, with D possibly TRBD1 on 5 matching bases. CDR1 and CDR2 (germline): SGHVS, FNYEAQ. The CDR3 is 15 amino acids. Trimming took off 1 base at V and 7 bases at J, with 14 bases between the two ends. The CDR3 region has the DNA TGTGCCAGCAGCTTAGTACAGGAGTCGGGTAATGAGCAGTTCTTC. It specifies CASSLVQESGNEQFF.

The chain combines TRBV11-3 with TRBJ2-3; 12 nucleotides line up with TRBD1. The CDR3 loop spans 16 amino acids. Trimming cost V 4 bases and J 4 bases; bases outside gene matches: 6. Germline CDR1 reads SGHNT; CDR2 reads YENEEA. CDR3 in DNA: TGTGCCAGCAGCTCCCGGGGACAGGGGGCTTCAGATACGCAGTATTTT. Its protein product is CASSSRGQGASDTQYF. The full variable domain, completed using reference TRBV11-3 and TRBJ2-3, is EAGVVQSPRYKIIEKKQPVAFWCNPISGHNTLYWYLQNLGQGPELLIRYENEEAVDDSQLPKDRFSAERLKGVDSTLKIQPAELGDSAVYLCASSSRGQGASDTQYFGPGTRLTVL.

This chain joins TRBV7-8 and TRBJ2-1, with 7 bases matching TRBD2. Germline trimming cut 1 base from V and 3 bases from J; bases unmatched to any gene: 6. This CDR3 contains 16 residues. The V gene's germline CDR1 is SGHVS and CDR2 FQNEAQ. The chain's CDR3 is CASSLGEGIDYNEQFF. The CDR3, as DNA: TGTGCCAGCAGCTTAGGGGAGGGGATTGACTACAATGAGCAGTTCTTC. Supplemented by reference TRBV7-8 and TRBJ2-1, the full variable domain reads GAGVSQSPRYKVAKRGQDVALRCDPISGHVSLFWYQQALGQGPEFLTYFQNEAQLDKSGLPSDRFFAERPEGSVSTLKIQRTQQEDSAVYLCASSLGEGIDYNEQFFGPGTRLTVL.

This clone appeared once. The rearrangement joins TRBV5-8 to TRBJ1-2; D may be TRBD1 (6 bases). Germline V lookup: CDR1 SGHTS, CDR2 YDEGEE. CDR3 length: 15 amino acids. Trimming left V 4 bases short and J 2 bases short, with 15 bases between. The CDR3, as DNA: TGTGCCAGCAGCCCCACAGGGATGGTCAACTATGGCTACACCTTC. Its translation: CASSPTGMVNYGYTF.

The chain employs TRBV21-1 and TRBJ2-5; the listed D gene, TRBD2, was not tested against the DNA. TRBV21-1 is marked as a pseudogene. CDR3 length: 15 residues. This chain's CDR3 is CASSKPPLAEETQYF. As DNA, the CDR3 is TGTGCCAGCAGCAAGCCCCCCCTAGCCGAAGAGACCCAGTACTTC.

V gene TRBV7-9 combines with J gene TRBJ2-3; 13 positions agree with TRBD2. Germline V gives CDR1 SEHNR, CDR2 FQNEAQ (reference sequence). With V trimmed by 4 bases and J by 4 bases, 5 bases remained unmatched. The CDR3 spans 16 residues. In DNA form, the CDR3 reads TGTGCCAGCAGCTCTTTAGGACTAGCGGGAGCAGATACGCAGTATTTT. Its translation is CASSSLGLAGADTQYF. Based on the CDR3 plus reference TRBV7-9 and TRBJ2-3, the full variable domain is DTGVSQNPRHKITKRGQNVTFRCDPISEHNRLYWYRQTLGQGPEFLTYFQNEAQLEKSRLLSDRFSAERPKGSFSTLEIQRTEQGDSAMYLCASSSLGLAGADTQYFGPGTRLTVL.

Written as DNA, the CDR3 is TGTGCCAGCAGTTGGGGAAGGGGGAACTATGGCTACACCTTC. Translation gives CASSWGRGNYGYTF. The chain joins TRBV27 to TRBJ1-2; weak D call: TRBD1 (6 bases). With 4 bases removed from V and 2 bases from J, the gap between germline ends came to 11 bases. Germline loops: CDR1 MNHEY, CDR2 SMNVEV (reference sequence). CDR3 length: 14 residues.

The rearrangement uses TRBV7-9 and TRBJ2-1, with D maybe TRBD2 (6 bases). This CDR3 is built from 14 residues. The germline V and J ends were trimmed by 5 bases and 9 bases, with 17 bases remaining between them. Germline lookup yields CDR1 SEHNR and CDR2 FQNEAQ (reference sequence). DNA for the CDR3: TGTGCCAGCAGCCTGCTGCGGGGCTCGGGTGAGCAGTTCTTC. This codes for CASSLLRGSGEQFF.

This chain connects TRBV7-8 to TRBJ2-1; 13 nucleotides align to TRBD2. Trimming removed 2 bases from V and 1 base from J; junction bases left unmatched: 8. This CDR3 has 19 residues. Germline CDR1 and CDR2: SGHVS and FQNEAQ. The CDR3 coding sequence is TGTGCCAGCAGCTTACGGGGACTAGCGGGATGGGTTTCCTACAATGAGCAGTTCTTC. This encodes CASSLRGLAGWVSYNEQFF.